This TCR beta chain was sequenced for a study of cytotoxic CD8 clonotypes in ibrutinib-treated CLL. From germline, CDR1 is SGDLS and CDR2 YYNGEE. Unmatched junction bases numbered 7, after V lost 3 bases and J lost 4 bases. This CDR3 region has 16 residues. TCRdb's table, derived via immunoSEQ multiplex PCR, lists solely in-frame clones and lacks some. The sample shows some 92,000 clones, 70% to 80% of them seen only once. PBMCs that had been cryopreserved were the source of 1.5 to 2.5 micrograms of genomic DNA for TCR beta libraries. The chain couples TRBV9 to TRBJ1-6; 7 bases are a match to TRBD1. Source: PBMCs, taken after 24 months of ibrutinib treatment. This receptor was taken from a human donor with chronic lymphocytic leukemia. This CDR3 reads CASSESGDRYNSPLHF. CDR3 DNA sequence: TGTGCCAGCAGCGAAAGTGGGGACAGATATAATTCACCCCTCCACTTT.